This T cell receptor beta chain was identified in a study of T-cell reconstitution after alpha-beta-depleted transplantation in children. Study results and caveats: Among T cells one year after transplant, newly produced cells accounted for most counts and diversity. It was surviving recipient T cells and thymic progenitors that gave some patients high TCRbeta diversity at day 60. Expanded clones from the graft, numbering several hundred, reportedly supplied alpha-beta T cells about two months after transplant.

With 6 bases removed from V and 2 bases from J, the gap between germline ends came to 8 bases. The length of the CDR3 is 13 residues. At least ten counts were recorded for this clonotype. What it binds is not known. The TCRbeta library was prepared with unique molecular identifiers. A single record per CDR3 protein comes from TCRdb applying MiXCR to the PCR reads. This sample yields some 300,000 distinct CDR3 sequences, of which 10% are seen a single time; around 7.5% belongs to the top ten. This TCR came from a boy under three years old with acute myeloid leukemia, due to receive a stem cell transplant. Sample: PBMCs, taken before TCRalphabeta/CD19-depleted stem cell transplant. This chain joins TRBV12-3 or TRBV12-4 and TRBJ2-1; no firm D call. CDR3 coding DNA: TGTGCCAGCAGCCCCAATACCTACAATGAGCAGTTCTTC. Protein product: CASSPNTYNEQFF.